The 5 T cell receptor beta chains given below trace back to one sample, sequenced in a study of OX40 agonist ivuxolimab in advanced cancers. The table came from immunoSEQ multiplex PCR; TCRdb's copy has only in-frame clones and leaves some out. The profile covers fewer than 100,000 clones, with about 80% appearing a single time and about 0.44% taken by the ten largest. Sequencing used CD4+ or CD8+ T cells sorted from blood, obtained in a trial of the OX40 agonist ivuxolimab. The source is an adult with an advanced solid tumor such as melanoma, head and neck, liver or kidney cancer.

This clone has only a few counts. In nucleotides, the CDR3 is TGTGCCAGCTCACAGCGGGGGGCTTACAATGAGCAGTTCTTC. Translation: CASSQRGAYNEQFF. This sequence joins TRBV18 and TRBJ2-1; 9 bases match TRBD2. The V gene end was trimmed by 4 bases and the J gene end by 4 bases; junction bases not matched to a gene: 2. This CDR3 contains 14 residues. Germline CDR1 is KGHSH and CDR2 is LQKENI.

The genes are TRBV7-2 and TRBJ2-6; TRBD1 might be the D (6 bases). Germline V gives CDR1 SGHTA, CDR2 FQGNSA. The CDR3 totals 18 residues. The V and J ends lost 2 bases and 0 bases respectively, with 14 bases between them. Here the CDR3 DNA reads TGTGCCAGCAGCTTAAGAGGACAGAGAAACTCTGGGGCCAACGTCCTGACTTTC. This codes for CASSLRGQRNSGANVLTF.

This chain connects TRBV11-2 to TRBJ1-2; D gene uncertain. CDR1 and CDR2 from the germline V gene are SGHAT and FQNNGV. CDR3 size: 14 residues. The ends were cut back, 2 bases at V and 4 bases at J, with 11 bases in the middle. The CDR3 bases are TGTGCCAGCAGCTTATTGGGCCGAGGCTATGGCTACACCTTC. This gives the protein CASSLLGRGYGYTF.

The V gene is TRBV5-6, the J gene TRBJ2-1; 7 nucleotides align to TRBD2. Germline CDR1 SGHDT, CDR2 YYEEEE. The length of the CDR3 is 15 residues. V lost 5 bases, J lost 2 bases, and 7 bases stayed unmatched. DNA for the CDR3: TGTGCCAGCAGGAAACGGCTAGCGGCCTACAATGAGCAGTTCTTC. It codes for CASRKRLAAYNEQFF.

This chain joins TRBV10-3 and TRBJ2-7; 8 bases fit TRBD2. The ends lost 3 bases at V and 2 bases at J; junction bases unmatched: 3. The CDR3 contains 14 residues. Germline V gives CDR1 ENHRY, CDR2 SYGVKD. CDR3 region: CAISDLAGAYEQYF. The CDR3 DNA sequence: TGTGCCATCAGTGATCTAGCGGGCGCCTACGAGCAGTACTTC.